This TCR beta chain stems from a study of cytotoxic CD8 clonotypes in ibrutinib-treated CLL. Germline loops: CDR1 GTSNPN, CDR2 SVGIG (reference sequence). The CDR3 totals 12 residues. The ends were cut back, 6 bases at V and 3 bases at J, with 9 bases in the middle. Assay: immunoSEQ multiplex PCR; the TCRdb copy retains only in-frame clones and omits some. Of about 68,000 clones detected, roughly two thirds appear once; the ten largest clones hold around 5.7%. The TCR was taken from a human donor with chronic lymphocytic leukemia. V and J are TRBV30 and TRBJ1-3; D call uncertain. Sequencing was performed on PBMCs, taken after 12 months of ibrutinib treatment. As DNA, the CDR3 is TGTGCCTGCCTAGGTGATGGAAACACCATATATTTT. Translated, it gives CACLGDGNTIYF.